These 22 T cell receptor beta chains were all obtained from the same sample, sequenced in a study of T cell responses to AZD1222 COVID-19 vaccine. Repertoires were generated with immunoSEQ multiplex PCR, while TCRdb's copy carries only in-frame clones and drops some. The sample has about 100,000 clones; around 86% are singletons. Sequences were derived from peripheral blood, sampled 28 days after the second dose of the MenACWY control vaccine. These receptors were taken from an adult who received the MenACWY meningococcal vaccine as a control.

The V gene is TRBV3-1 (or the pseudogene TRBV3-2), the J gene TRBJ1-2; 10 bases match TRBD1. V trimming: 3 bases; J trimming: 6 bases; junction bases outside the gene matches: 7. Germline V gives CDR1 LGHDT, CDR2 YNNKEL (reference sequence). CDR3 length: 15 residues. CDR3 sequence (DNA): TGTGCCAGCAGCCACGCAACCGGGACAGGGGATGGCTACACCTTC. It yields the protein CASSHATGTGDGYTF.

The chain joins TRBV3-1 (or the pseudogene TRBV3-2) to TRBJ1-1, with TRBD1 matching 8 bases. The length of the CDR3 is 13 residues. With V trimmed by 3 bases and J by 7 bases, 4 bases remained unmatched. Germline V gene sequence: CDR1 LGHDT, CDR2 YNNKEL (reference sequence). Written as DNA, the CDR3 is TGTGCCAGCAGCCAGGGACAGGAGATTGAAGCTTTCTTT. As protein: CASSQGQEIEAFF.

This clone is a singleton in its sample. This rearrangement joins TRBV9 to TRBJ2-7; tentative D call: TRBD2 (6 bases). Between the trimmed V and J ends, which lost 4 bases and 3 bases, there was a span of 20 bases. CDR1 is SGDLS and CDR2 is YYNGEE in the germline V gene. CDR3 length equals 16 residues. In DNA, the CDR3 is TGTGCCAGCAGCCCCCCTGGCGGGCGGGGCCTCTACGAGCAGTACTTC. It is translated as CASSPPGGRGLYEQYF.

The table lists this clone with a count of one. The J gene is TRBJ1-2, the V gene TRBV6-5; D is unresolved. The CDR3 covers 15 residues. The V gene lost 5 bases and the J gene lost 7 bases, with 20 bases spanning the gap. Germline V gene sequence: CDR1 MNHEY, CDR2 SVGAGI. The CDR3 sequence is CASSRAGGVGFGYTF. CDR3 DNA: TGTGCCAGCAGTAGGGCCGGCGGGGTAGGATTTGGCTACACCTTC.

This chain connects TRBV28 to TRBJ1-4; no clear D gene. The CDR3 totals 14 residues. Germline V CDR1 and CDR2: MDHEN, SYDVKM. Trimming shortened V by 3 bases and J by 4 bases, and 9 bases separated the two germline ends. The CDR3 bases are TGTGCCAGCAGTTTTGCAACAGTTAATGAAAAACTGTTTTTT. It encodes CASSFATVNEKLFF.

V gene TRBV2 combines with J gene TRBJ2-1; TRBD2 agrees at 12 bases. The ends lost 5 bases at V and 10 bases at J; junction bases unmatched: 3. The CDR3 is 13 residues long. The germline V gene has CDR1 SNHLY and CDR2 FYNNEI. In DNA, the CDR3 is TGTGCCAGCAGTTTACTAGCGGGGGGAGAGCAGTTCTTC. It specifies CASSLLAGGEQFF.

This clone is a singleton in its sample. V is TRBV29-1 and J is TRBJ2-5; TRBD2 is a possible D gene (7 bases). Trimming took off 7 bases at V and 5 bases at J, with 17 bases between the two ends. Germline V lookup: CDR1 SQVTM, CDR2 ANQGSEA. The CDR3 is 13 amino acids. The CDR3 sequence: CSAAKGGGETQYF. The DNA for the CDR3 is TGCAGCGCCGCTAAGGGGGGAGGGGAGACCCAGTACTTC.

The gene calls are TRBV4-1 and TRBJ1-5; 10 bases fit TRBD1. Per the germline V gene, CDR1 is MGHRA and CDR2 is YSYEKL. The CDR3 is made up of 16 amino acids. Trimming cost V 2 bases and J 3 bases; bases outside gene matches: 4. The CDR3 loop reads CASSQTGQGNNQPQHF. The DNA for the CDR3 is TGCGCCAGCAGCCAAACGGGACAGGGGAACAATCAGCCCCAGCATTTT.

V gene TRBV6-5 combines with J gene TRBJ2-1, with TRBD1 matching over 9 bases. Unmatched junction bases numbered 3, after V lost 6 bases and J lost 9 bases. The CDR3 contains 12 residues. The germline V gene has CDR1 MNHEY and CDR2 SVGAGI. The CDR3 reads CASRWTGAEQFF. DNA of the CDR3: TGTGCCAGCAGATGGACAGGGGCTGAGCAGTTCTTC.

The genes are TRBV5-6 and TRBJ1-2; 9 bases agree with TRBD1. V lost 0 bases and J lost 4; bases outside the gene matches: 4. This CDR3 is 15 amino acids long. Germline loops: CDR1 SGHDT, CDR2 YYEEEE. CDR3 in amino acids: CASSLEQGAGYGYTF. The CDR3, as DNA: TGTGCCAGCAGCTTGGAACAGGGGGCAGGCTATGGCTACACCTTC.

The chain has TRBV5-1 and TRBJ2-3, with D possibly being TRBD2 (5 bases). V shed 0 bases and J shed 6 bases, with 11 bases lying between them. Per the germline V gene, CDR1 is SGHRS and CDR2 is YFSETQ. The CDR3 has 14 residues. The CDR3 spells CASSLGLRGDTQYF. The CDR3 DNA sequence: TGCGCCAGCAGCTTGGGACTACGCGGTGATACGCAGTATTTT.

The CDR3 nucleotides read TGTGCCAGTAGTATAGCGCGGCAGGGGCACACTGAAGCTTTCTTT. Amino acid sequence: CASSIARQGHTEAFF. The gene calls are TRBV19 and TRBJ1-1; D possibly corresponds to TRBD1 (6 bases). CDR1 is LNHDA, CDR2 SQIVND, per germline (reference sequence). With 1 base removed from V and 3 bases from J, the gap between germline ends came to 12 bases. CDR3 size: 15 residues. The entire variable domain, with the rest obtained from reference TRBV19 and TRBJ1-1, is as follows: DGGITQSPKYLFRKEGQNVTLSCEQNLNHDAMYWYRQDPGQGLRLIYYSQIVNDFQKGDIAEGYSVSREKKESFPLTVTSAQKNPTAFYLCASSIARQGHTEAFFGQGTRLTVV.

DNA of the CDR3: TGCGCCAGCAGCTGGGGACAGGGGGCCGGTGAGACCCAGTACTTC. The encoded protein is CASSWGQGAGETQYF. The rearrangement links TRBV5-1 to TRBJ2-5; 12 bases are a match to TRBD1. The CDR3 sequence is 15 residues long. V shed 3 bases and J 5 bases; nucleotides not matched to a gene: 5. Per the germline V gene, CDR1 is SGHRS and CDR2 is YFSETQ.

The chain combines TRBV11-1 with TRBJ1-6, with D hard to call. The V end lost 5 bases, the J end lost 7 bases, and 15 bases lay between the germline ends. From germline, CDR1 is SGHAT and CDR2 FQDESV (reference sequence). The CDR3 runs to 15 residues. DNA of the CDR3: TGTGCCAGCAGCCCCGCCGGGAATTACAATTCACCCCTCCACTTT. Protein: CASSPAGNYNSPLHF. Using reference TRBV11-1 and TRBJ1-6 for the parts outside the CDR3, the full variable domain is EAEVAQSPRYKITEKSQAVAFWCDPISGHATLYWYRQILGQGPELLVQFQDESVVDDSQLPKDRFSAERLKGVDSTLKIQPAELGDSAMYLCASSPAGNYNSPLHFGNGTRLTVT.

This rearrangement joins TRBV9 to TRBJ1-2; D unclear. This CDR3 spans 13 amino acids. Trimming left V 2 bases short and J 4 bases short, with 9 bases between. Germline V gives CDR1 SGDLS, CDR2 YYNGEE. The DNA of the CDR3 is TGTGCCAGCAGCGTTGACGGGTTCTATGGCTACACCTTC. Its translation: CASSVDGFYGYTF.

In nucleotides, the CDR3 is TGTGCCAGCAGCTCCGGGACAGGGGGCAGCTACGAGCAGTACTTC. It translates to CASSSGTGGSYEQYF. The chain uses TRBV5-5 and TRBJ2-7, with 12 bases that match TRBD1. The CDR3 covers 15 residues. Trimming removed 3 bases from V and 3 bases from J; junction bases left unmatched: 4. Germline-derived CDR1 and CDR2 are SGHKS and YYEKEE (reference sequence).

The chain is built from TRBV6-5 and TRBJ2-2; D is unclear. The CDR3 is 12 residues long. Germline V lookup: CDR1 MNHEY, CDR2 SVGAGI. The V end was cut by 6 bases, the J end by 9 bases, with 11 bases between. Here the CDR3 reads CASSLPLRELFF. CDR3 coding DNA: TGTGCCAGCAGCCTTCCGCTGAGGGAGCTGTTTTTT.

The rearrangement joins TRBV7-2 to TRBJ1-2; D might be TRBD1 (5 bases). Trimming pared 5 bases from V and 9 bases from J, leaving 13 bases between. The germline CDR1 and CDR2 sequences are SGHTA and FQGNSA. This CDR3 region has 12 residues. CDR3 residues: CASSPAQESYTF. CDR3 in DNA: TGTGCCAGCAGCCCCGCACAGGAAAGCTACACCTTC. Looking up the rest from reference TRBV7-2 and TRBJ1-2 gives the full variable domain: GAGVSQSPSNKVTEKGKDVELRCDPISGHTALYWYRQSLGQGLEFLIYFQGNSAPDKSGLPSDRFSAERTGGSVSTLTIQRTQQEDSAVYLCASSPAQESYTFGSGTRLTVV.

The chain uses TRBV25-1 and TRBJ2-7, with TRBD1 identical over 10 bases. In germline, CDR1 is MGHDK, CDR2 SYGVNS. The CDR3 extends over 16 amino acids. V lost 5 bases to trimming and J lost 0 bases; unmatched junction nucleotides: 7. The CDR3 region is CASSIPGQGSSYEQYF. The CDR3 region has the DNA TGTGCCAGCAGTATACCGGGACAGGGGAGCTCCTACGAGCAGTACTTC.

The rearrangement uses TRBV7-2 and TRBJ2-2, with TRBD2 as a possible D gene (5 bases). With 5 bases removed from V and 2 bases from J, the gap between germline ends came to 12 bases. The CDR3 contains 15 residues. The germline CDR1 and CDR2 sequences are SGHTA and FQGNSA. The CDR3 DNA reads as TGTGCCAGCAGCCTAACTAGAGCAAACACCGGGGAGCTGTTTTTT. Translation: CASSLTRANTGELFF.

V is TRBV5-1 and J is TRBJ2-3; maybe TRBD2 (6 bases). Trimming took off 0 bases at V and 4 bases at J, with 12 bases between the two ends. This CDR3 comprises 15 residues. Germline V CDR1 and CDR2: SGHRS, YFSETQ. CDR3 loop: CASSLGEVGPDTQYF. CDR3 DNA sequence: TGCGCCAGCAGCTTGGGGGAGGTGGGGCCAGATACGCAGTATTTT.

The chain uses TRBV2 and TRBJ2-7; 9 bases agree with TRBD1. Germline loops: CDR1 SNHLY, CDR2 FYNNEI. With V trimmed by 10 bases and J by 3 bases, 4 bases remained unmatched. The length of the CDR3 is 12 residues. The CDR3, as DNA: TGTGCCACTTCGGGACAGGGCTACGAGCAGTACTTC. It encodes CATSGQGYEQYF.